The 10 T cell receptor beta chains presented below share a single source sample, sequenced in a study of blood T cell repertoires in COVID-19. Assay: immunoSEQ multiplex PCR; the TCRdb copy retains only in-frame clones and omits some. This sample has approximately 300,000 clones, with 90% found just once. The specimen was peripheral blood. These receptors all come from a young woman with COVID-19, enrolled during active disease.

The CDR3 DNA is TGTGCCAGCAGCCAACCCGGGGAAAACATTCAGTACTTC. Its protein product is CASSQPGENIQYF. The chain links TRBV12-3 or TRBV12-4 to TRBJ2-4; D perhaps matches TRBD2 (5 bases). There are 13 residues in the CDR3. V lost 6 bases and J 5 bases, leaving 11 bases between the germline ends.

The chain uses TRBV28 and TRBJ2-6; 7 bases line up with TRBD2. CDR1 is MDHEN, CDR2 SYDVKM, per germline. There are 16 residues in the CDR3. V was pared by 6 bases and J by 1 base, with 6 bases of the junction left unmatched. CDR3 in amino acids: CASRPGGGSGANVLTF. The CDR3 nucleotides are TGTGCCAGCAGGCCGGGGGGAGGGTCTGGGGCCAACGTCCTGACTTTC.

This chain joins TRBV4-1 and TRBJ1-5; 8 bases are a match to TRBD1. Germline V gives CDR1 MGHRA, CDR2 YSYEKL. Trimming cost V 4 bases and J 6 bases; bases outside gene matches: 8. This CDR3 region has 15 residues. CDR3 bases: TGCGCCAGCAGCCTCACGACAGGGACAGGTCAGCCCCAGCATTTT. As protein: CASSLTTGTGQPQHF.

The chain employs TRBV6-2 or TRBV6-3 and TRBJ2-5, with 10 bases identical to TRBD2. Germline CDR1 reads MNHEY; CDR2 reads SVGEGT. The trim removed 5 bases at V and 1 base at J, leaving 7 bases unmatched. The CDR3 is 16 amino acids. CDR3 sequence: CASSRTSGEFQETQYF. CDR3 nucleotide sequence: TGTGCCAGCAGTAGGACTAGCGGAGAGTTCCAAGAGACCCAGTACTTC.

The V gene is TRBV5-4, the J gene TRBJ2-1, with 8 nucleotides matching TRBD1. The CDR3 consists of 15 residues. Germline CDR1 is SGHNT and CDR2 is YYREEE (reference sequence). Trimming took 4 bases from V and 2 from J; bases not matched to a gene: 5. The CDR3 protein is CASSQTTGAYNEQFF. The CDR3 nucleotides are TGTGCCAGCAGCCAAACGACAGGGGCCTACAATGAGCAGTTCTTC.

The chain has TRBV20-1 and TRBJ1-1; D remains unclear. The CDR3 consists of 13 residues. Germline loops: CDR1 DFQATT, CDR2 SNEGSKA (reference sequence). Trimming removed 3 bases from V and 0 bases from J, with 8 bases in between. This CDR3 reads CSASPRMNTEAFF. DNA for the CDR3: TGCAGTGCTAGTCCCAGGATGAACACTGAAGCTTTCTTT.

This chain connects TRBV7-8 to TRBJ1-4; no clear D gene. This CDR3 is built from 13 residues. The V end was cut by 8 bases, the J end by 3 bases, with 10 bases between. Germline values: CDR1 SGHVS, CDR2 FQNEAQ. The CDR3 DNA is TGTGCCAGCGCTGAGGATCCTAATGAAAAACTGTTTTTT. Its protein product is CASAEDPNEKLFF.

The genes are TRBV28 and TRBJ1-5, with 8 positions matching TRBD1. The CDR3 spans 15 residues. With V trimmed by 2 bases and J by 4 bases, 4 bases remained unmatched. Germline V gene lookup returns CDR1 MDHEN and CDR2 SYDVKM. The CDR3 DNA reads as TGTGCCAGCAGTTTAGACAGGGGTTGGAATCAGCCCCAGCATTTT. As protein: CASSLDRGWNQPQHF.

J is TRBJ1-1 and V is TRBV7-3, with unresolved D. The CDR3 runs 13 residues. In germline, CDR1 is SGHTA, CDR2 FQGTGA. V dropped 3 bases and J dropped 2 bases, with 7 bases sitting between them. The CDR3 DNA reads as TGTGCCAGCAGCTTGTGGCAAAACACTGAAGCTTTCTTT. Amino acid sequence: CASSLWQNTEAFF.

V is TRBV11-3 and J is TRBJ2-3; 10 nucleotides align to TRBD2. The CDR3 has 15 residues. The germline V gene has CDR1 SGHNT and CDR2 YENEEA. J was trimmed by 6 bases and V by 5 bases; bases with no gene match: 8. Here the CDR3 DNA reads TGTGCCAGCAGCCCCGGGGGACTAGCGTCGGATACGCAGTATTTT. Encoded protein: CASSPGGLASDTQYF.